This is a list of T cell receptor beta chains from one sample in a study of blood T cell repertoires in COVID-19. Clones were sequenced by immunoSEQ multiplex PCR, and TCRdb holds only the in-frame ones, with some missing. Of a few hundred thousand clones listed, around 89% are singletons. The material sequenced was PBMCs or T cells enriched from blood (not recorded which). All receptors come from a middle-aged woman who had recovered from COVID-19. Both conserved end residues are part of each CDR3. The order of the fields is V gene, clone size, D gene, J gene, CDR3 DNA, CDR3 protein. D genes are given only for firm matches. A clone size is listed for some rows: how often the clone was seen (once, few, many), or a class if it is expanded.

TRBV6-2/TRBV6-3	NA	NA	TRBJ1-2	TGTGCCAGCAGTCCGGACATCACGGGCTATGGCTACACCTTC	CASSPDITGYGYTF
TRBV6-2/TRBV6-3	NA	TRBD1	TRBJ1-5	TGTGCCAGCAGTTCAGGGACAGGGGGGACATTGAATCAGCCCCAGCATTTT	CASSSGTGGTLNQPQHF
TRBV6-5	NA	TRBD1	TRBJ2-7	TGTGCCAGCAGGGGGACAGGCGGTGGCGAGCAGTACTTC	CASRGTGGGEQYF
TRBV4-1	once	TRBD1	TRBJ1-2	TGCGCCAGCAGCCAACGACAGGGGCGGAGTAACTATGGCTACACCTTC	CASSQRQGRSNYGYTF
TRBV2	NA	TRBD2	TRBJ2-1	TGTGCCAGCAGTGAGGGGAGCGGGAGGGCCACCTCGTTCGGTGCCTACAATGAGCAGTTCTTC	CASSEGSGRATSFGAYNEQFF
TRBV7-9	NA	NA	TRBJ1-1	TGTGCCAGCAGTTCCTCGGAGGGGAACACTGAAGCTTTCTTT	CASSSSEGNTEAFF
TRBV5-8	NA	NA	TRBJ1-4	TGTGGCACACTAATTTTGTTTTTT	CGTLILFF
TRBV5-1	once	NA	TRBJ2-7	TGCGCCAGCAGCTTGTTACAGGCCGTCTCCTACGAGCAGTACTTC	CASSLLQAVSYEQYF
TRBV5-4	NA	NA	TRBJ1-3	TGTGCCAGCAGCTTGGGAGCAGGGTCTGGAAACACCATATATTTT	CASSLGAGSGNTIYF
TRBV9	NA	NA	TRBJ2-7	TGTGCCAGCAGCGTAGGGGGACACACCTACGAGCAGTACTTC	CASSVGGHTYEQYF
TRBV11-2	NA	NA	TRBJ1-1	TGTGCCAGCAGCTTAGAGCGGATGATGAACACTGAAGCTTTCTTT	CASSLERMMNTEAFF
TRBV9	NA	NA	TRBJ2-1	TGTGCCAGCAGCGTAGCTATAGCGTATGAGCAGTTCTTC	CASSVAIAYEQFF
TRBV18	NA	NA	TRBJ1-1	TGTGCCAGCTCACCACCGAGGGGGATCAACACTGAAGCTTTCTTT	CASSPPRGINTEAFF
TRBV28	NA	NA	TRBJ1-1	TGTGCCAGCAGTTTGAGCGAGTACACTGAAGCTTTCTTT	CASSLSEYTEAFF
TRBV28	NA	NA	TRBJ2-5	TGTGCCAGCAGTTCCGTCCAAGAGACCCAGTACTTC	CASSSVQETQYF
TRBV12-3/TRBV12-4	NA	TRBD2	TRBJ2-7	TGTGCCAGCGGACTAGCGGGAGGGTACGAGCAGTACTTC	CASGLAGGYEQYF
TRBV5-6	NA	TRBD2	TRBJ2-1	TGTGCCAGCAGCCCGGGACTAGAGGTGGGTGAGCAGTTCTTC	CASSPGLEVGEQFF
TRBV5-1	NA	TRBD1	TRBJ2-6	TGCGCCAGCAACCGGGACAGGTACCCCTCTGGGGCCAACGTCCTGACTTTC	CASNRDRYPSGANVLTF
TRBV6-5	NA	TRBD2	TRBJ2-1	TGTGCCAGCAGTTACTCTAGCGGGATAGTAGTTAATGAGCAGTTCTTC	CASSYSSGIVVNEQFF
TRBV18	once	TRBD2	TRBJ2-7	TGTGCCAGCTCACCCCGTCGGGGCGGGAGTAGGTACGAGCAGTACTTC	CASSPRRGGSRYEQYF
TRBV19	NA	TRBD1	TRBJ1-3	TGTGCCAGTAGTACCACACAGGGGGCTGGAAACACCATATATTTT	CASSTTQGAGNTIYF
TRBV12-3/TRBV12-4	NA	TRBD1	TRBJ1-1	TGTGCCAGCAGTCAACAGGGGGAGTTTGAAGCTTTCTTT	CASSQQGEFEAFF
TRBV27	NA	NA	TRBJ1-5	TGTGCCAGCATCCACTACCGCCTGCCCCGGGACAACAGCGAGGATCAGCCCCAGCATTTT	CASIHYRLPRDNSEDQPQHF
TRBV19	few	NA	TRBJ1-2	TGTGCCAGTAGTATAGGTCTACAGGGTAACTATGGCTACACCTTC	CASSIGLQGNYGYTF
TRBV19	NA	NA	TRBJ1-1	TGTGCCAGTAGTAATTCAGGGGCCCTGAACACTGAAGCTTTCTTT	CASSNSGALNTEAFF
TRBV27	NA	TRBD1	TRBJ2-6	TGTGCCAGCAGTTCTAGGACAGGGGACCGAGGGGCCAACGTCCTGACTTTC	CASSSRTGDRGANVLTF
TRBV12-1	NA	NA	TRBJ1-3	TGTGCCAGCAGCTTTGCCTGGGACAGGGGGACTAGTGGAAACACCATATATTTT	CASSFAWDRGTSGNTIYF
TRBV10-3	NA	NA	TRBJ2-3	TGTGCCATCAGTGAGGATACTAGATTCAGGGGAGCAGATACGCAGTATTTT	CAISEDTRFRGADTQYF
TRBV5-5	NA	NA	TRBJ1-5	TGTGCCAGCAGCTTGCGACAGACCAATCAGCCCCAGCATTTT	CASSLRQTNQPQHF
TRBV7-9	NA	TRBD1	TRBJ1-1	TGTGCCAGCAGCCGATCCGGGACAGCAAACTTTGAAGCTTTCTTT	CASSRSGTANFEAFF
TRBV20-1	NA	NA	TRBJ2-3	TGCAGTGCTAGTCGGAGGCTGGGAGGTACAGATACGCAGTATTTT	CSASRRLGGTDTQYF
TRBV5-4	few	TRBD1	TRBJ1-2	TGTGCCAGCAGCCCGGACAGGGGGCGCGGATATGGCTACACCTTC	CASSPDRGRGYGYTF
TRBV19	NA	TRBD1	TRBJ2-7	TGTGCCAGTAGTCCCCTTTGGACAGGCCCGAGCTCCTACGAGCAGTACTTC	CASSPLWTGPSSYEQYF
TRBV19	few	NA	TRBJ1-5	TGTGCCAGTAGTATACAGAGGAATCAGCCCCAGCATTTT	CASSIQRNQPQHF
TRBV19	NA	TRBD2	TRBJ2-3	TGTGCCAGTAGTTTGACCTGGACTAGCGGGAGGTCGGCAGATACGCAGTATTTT	CASSLTWTSGRSADTQYF